These 17 T cell receptor beta chains were sequenced from one sample in a study of neoadjuvant anti-PD-1 for oral cavity cancer. Assay: immunoSEQ multiplex PCR; the TCRdb copy retains only in-frame clones and omits some. Of 80,000 to 95,000 clones listed, approximately 80% are singletons. The sequencing used PBMCs, collected before nivolumab (anti-PD-1) treatment. These receptors originate from a person aged 40-85 years with oral cavity squamous cell carcinoma.

This chain links TRBV5-8 with TRBJ2-2; 9 bases match TRBD2. Looked up from germline, CDR1 is SGHTS and CDR2 is YDEGEE. This CDR3 is 17 amino acids long. Germline trimming cut 3 bases from V and 3 bases from J; bases unmatched to any gene: 9. CDR3 sequence reads: CASSSPRPSGDTGELFF. As DNA, the CDR3 is TGTGCCAGCAGCTCCCCCCGCCCTAGCGGGGACACCGGGGAGCTGTTTTTT.

The gene calls are TRBV5-6 and TRBJ2-7, with no clear D. Trimming cost V 3 bases and J 2 bases, with 6 bases left between them. Germline CDR1 SGHDT, CDR2 YYEEEE. This CDR3 region has 12 residues. CDR3 amino acids: CASSYSTYEQYF. Here the CDR3 DNA reads TGTGCCAGCAGCTACAGTACCTACGAGCAGTACTTC.

This chain links TRBV29-1 with TRBJ2-7; a possible D gene is TRBD1 (6 bases). Between the trimmed V and J ends, which lost 4 bases and 5 bases, there was a span of 12 bases. Germline V lookup: CDR1 SQVTM, CDR2 ANQGSEA. The CDR3 is 12 residues long. CDR3 loop: CSVAQGMNEQYF. The DNA for the CDR3 is TGCAGCGTTGCACAGGGTATGAACGAGCAGTACTTC.

The V and J genes are TRBV28 and TRBJ2-3; 11 bases align to TRBD2. The V gene end was trimmed by 6 bases and the J gene end by 4 bases; junction bases not matched to a gene: 6. The CDR3 has 15 residues. Germline loops: CDR1 MDHEN, CDR2 SYDVKM. CDR3 nucleotide sequence: TGTGCCAGCAGGGGTAGCGGGAGGGGAGCAGATACGCAGTATTTT. Protein sequence: CASRGSGRGADTQYF.

This sequence joins TRBV5-8 and TRBJ2-3, with 11 nucleotides matching TRBD2. The V and J ends lost 5 bases and 2 bases, in that order; junction bases with no gene match: 4. This CDR3 has 15 residues. The germline V gene encodes CDR1 SGHTS and CDR2 YDEGEE. Here the CDR3 reads CASSSSGGFTDTQYF. In DNA, the CDR3 is TGTGCCAGCAGTTCTAGCGGGGGGTTCACAGATACGCAGTATTTT.

This chain joins TRBV4-1 and TRBJ2-5; 13 bases fit TRBD2. Unmatched junction bases numbered 9, after V lost 3 bases and J lost 5 bases. The CDR3 is 17 amino acids. Germline V gene lookup returns CDR1 MGHRA and CDR2 YSYEKL. CDR3 sequence (DNA): TGCGCCAGCAGCCACATCGGGACTAGCGGGACGGGTGAGACCCAGTACTTC. Translated, it gives CASSHIGTSGTGETQYF.

This rearrangement joins TRBV7-2 to TRBJ2-1, with no clear D. The germline V gene encodes CDR1 SGHTA and CDR2 FQGNSA. This CDR3 comprises 16 residues. Trimming cost V 1 base and J 4 bases, with 14 bases left between them. The CDR3 here is CASSLGSALPYNEQFF. CDR3 DNA: TGTGCCAGCAGCTTAGGGAGCGCCCTCCCATACAATGAGCAGTTCTTC.

The chain uses TRBV2 and TRBJ1-2; a possible D gene is TRBD1 (6 bases). The CDR3 extends over 13 amino acids. The germline V and J ends were trimmed by 6 bases and 2 bases, with 10 bases remaining between them. The germline V gene encodes CDR1 SNHLY and CDR2 FYNNEI. The CDR3 coding sequence is TGTGCCAGCAGCCCGGGGGCGAACTATGGCTACACCTTC. It codes for CASSPGANYGYTF.

The V and J genes are TRBV11-2 and TRBJ2-7, with D uncertain. The V end was cut by 1 base, the J end by 0 bases, with 7 bases between. This CDR3 has 14 amino acids. CDR1 is SGHAT and CDR2 is FQNNGV in the germline V gene. The CDR3 bases are TGTGCCAGCAGCTTAGTTGGCCGCTCCTACGAGCAGTACTTC. It is translated as CASSLVGRSYEQYF.

The chain recombines TRBV7-2 with TRBJ2-1, with 7 nucleotides matching TRBD2. Germline values: CDR1 SGHTA, CDR2 FQGNSA. The CDR3 contains 15 residues. The J segment lost 0 bases and the V segment lost 5 bases, leaving 4 bases of the junction unmatched. Here the CDR3 reads CASSLTSASYNEQFF. In nucleotides, the CDR3 is TGTGCCAGCAGCCTCACTAGCGCCTCCTACAATGAGCAGTTCTTC.

The rearrangement uses TRBV5-4 and TRBJ1-1, with 8 bases matching TRBD1. V was pared by 4 bases and J by 4 bases, with 9 bases of the junction left unmatched. The CDR3 runs 15 residues. Germline V gives CDR1 SGHNT, CDR2 YYREEE (reference sequence). Here the CDR3 DNA reads TGTGCCAGCAGCGGCGACAGGGGAATGGGCACTGAAGCTTTCTTT. As protein: CASSGDRGMGTEAFF.

The J gene is TRBJ1-2, the V gene TRBV6-5, with D tentatively TRBD1 (6 bases). Looked up from germline, CDR1 is MNHEY and CDR2 is SVGAGI. The length of the CDR3 is 12 residues. V was cut by 5 bases and J by 8 bases, with 12 bases left in between. The CDR3 bases are TGTGCCAGCAGTGTCCGGGGGCAAGGCTACACCTTC. The encoded protein is CASSVRGQGYTF.

The chain couples TRBV5-4 to TRBJ2-5, with 11 bases lining up with TRBD1. The CDR3 extends over 15 amino acids. Germline V gene sequence: CDR1 SGHNT, CDR2 YYREEE (reference sequence). The V and J ends lost 5 bases and 1 base, in that order; junction bases with no gene match: 4. The chain's CDR3 is CASRRDRGTQETQYF. CDR3 DNA sequence: TGTGCCAGCAGACGGGACAGGGGGACCCAAGAGACCCAGTACTTC.

This clone was seen a single time. This chain links TRBV27 with TRBJ2-1; 13 bases agree with TRBD2. The germline CDR1 and CDR2 sequences are MNHEY and SMNVEV (reference sequence). The CDR3 covers 17 residues. V lost 4 bases, J lost 8 bases, and 11 bases stayed unmatched. This CDR3 reads CASSSRTSGSRADEQFF. CDR3 nucleotide sequence: TGTGCCAGCAGTTCAAGGACTAGCGGGAGTAGGGCTGATGAGCAGTTCTTC.

The chain combines TRBV28 with TRBJ1-5; D call uncertain. The CDR3 has 12 amino acids. V dropped 10 bases and J dropped 6 bases, with 13 bases sitting between them. CDR1 is MDHEN, CDR2 SYDVKM, per germline. In DNA, the CDR3 is TGTGCCACCTCCTATATCACTCAGCCCCAGCATTTT. The encoded protein is CATSYITQPQHF.

The chain has TRBV19 and TRBJ1-2; TRBD1 might be the D (5 bases). Trimming stripped 5 bases from V and 8 bases from J, with 15 bases between. The CDR3 runs to 13 residues. Germline V gives CDR1 LNHDA, CDR2 SQIVND (reference sequence). The CDR3 sequence: CASSPQAGLGYTF. In DNA, the CDR3 is TGTGCCAGTAGTCCCCAGGCAGGGTTGGGCTACACCTTC.

This CDR3 is CASSLLLDQVPYEQYF. The CDR3 coding sequence is TGTGCCAGCAGCTTGCTCCTAGATCAGGTTCCCTACGAGCAGTACTTC. The V and J genes are TRBV7-8 and TRBJ2-7; D is uncertain. Germline lookup yields CDR1 SGHVS and CDR2 FQNEAQ. The CDR3 runs 16 residues. Trimming cost V 3 bases and J 2 bases, with 17 bases left between them.